This TCR beta chain stems from a study of T-cell reconstitution after alpha-beta-depleted transplantation in children. Study-wide results and limits: Newly made T cells mostly supplied T-cell counts and diversity one year after transplant. In some patients, recipient T cells and intrathymic progenitors surviving conditioning explained high day-60 diversity.

This CDR3 contains 11 residues. Germline CDR1 GTSNPN, CDR2 SVGIG (reference sequence). Trimming left V 1 base short and J 10 bases short, with 10 bases between. This clonotype was observed a few times. What it binds is unknown. The authors prepared the TCRbeta library with unique molecular identifiers. Using its own MiXCR run on the PCR reads, TCRdb lists one record per CDR3 protein. The table shows fewer than 550,000 distinct CDR3 sequences, with under 20% occurring only once. The genes are TRBV30 and TRBJ1-1; D uncertain. The specimen comprised PBMCs, mostly from graft donor cells, sampled 360 days after TCRalphabeta/CD19-depleted stem cell transplant. The TCR sequence derives from a boy in the first two years of life who had a stem cell transplant for Wiskott-Aldrich syndrome, so the T cells may come from the graft donor. The CDR3 DNA follows: TGTGCCTGGAGTGGTGTGGCGGCAGCTTTCTTT. It yields the protein CAWSGVAAAFF.